This note documents a single T cell receptor (beta chain) sequence. What it binds is not known. V lost 4 bases and J lost 5; bases outside the gene matches: 5. Germline loops: CDR1 KGHDR, CDR2 SFDVKD. This CDR3 is 15 amino acids long. The method was immunoSEQ multiplex PCR; TCRdb's version includes in-frame clones alone and lacks a portion of them. In the table there are 400,000 to 500,000 clones, around nine tenths of which are singletons. The data were taken from a study of Ad26.COV2.S vaccination and SARS-CoV-2 variants. Study overall: The donor was enrolled in the Ad26.COV2.S arm of the COV1001 trial. Study results and limitations: Spike-specific TCR breadth ran higher among vaccine recipients than placebo recipients. Possibly, TCR breadth and depth analyses underestimated total T cell responses.

Treatment described: some 20 received Ad26.COV2.S at low or high dose, single or two shots; a few received placebo; per-sample allocation not given. The investigators took samples on day 63 after the first vaccine or placebo injection. V is TRBV24-1 and J is TRBJ2-7; the match to TRBD1 covers 12 bases. The receptor was derived from a person aged 18-65 years who received the Ad26.COV2.S COVID-19 vaccine or a placebo. The material sequenced was peripheral blood, taken in a trial of Ad26.COV2.S vaccine versus placebo. This chain's CDR3 is CATSDPGTGGNEQYF. CDR3 DNA: TGTGCCACCAGTGACCCTGGGACAGGGGGCAACGAGCAGTACTTC.